Sequencing of this T cell receptor beta chain was carried out in a study of cytomegalovirus exposure and HLA in healthy donors. General study findings and limits: Cytomegalovirus-associated TCR beta chains were listed, numbering 150 to 200. Later analysis showed TCR association rates varying by HLA locus, highest for DRB1 and lowest for HLA-C. Follow-up analysis seemed to connect common viral pathogens with several of the most significant clusters identified.

In the case of this clone: The antigen is not known.

The study ran its PCR with 60 Vbeta and 13 Jbeta primers. Profiled with immunoSEQ multiplex PCR; TCRdb holds only in-frame clones, not every one. This sample carries 110,000 to 150,000 clones, roughly four fifths of them seen once, and the ten largest clones take around 1.7%. Germline assignment: CDR1 SNHLY and CDR2 FYNNEI. This CDR3 is built from 17 residues. Germline trimming cut 3 bases from V and 1 base from J; bases unmatched to any gene: 5. This sequence was found in a female donor in good health and CMV-seronegative. V gene TRBV2 combines with J gene TRBJ1-5, with TRBD1 matching 11 bases. Sequenced sample: PBMCs. The CDR3 region has the DNA TGTGCCAGCAGTGACGGACAGGGGGCTTACAGCAATCAGCCCCAGCATTTT. This encodes CASSDGQGAYSNQPQHF.